A selection of T cell receptor beta chains follows, all from one sample in a study of shared clonotypes between healthy human individuals. Produced via immunoSEQ multiplex PCR; TCRdb's table is partial and in-frame only. The sample lists roughly 2 million clones; around 95% were seen once. Sequencing used naive CD4+ T cells sorted from blood. These receptors all stem from a man in his late teens or twenties in good health. Each CDR3 is given with its conserved first and last residue. Clone size appears in some rows only: once, few, many, or a class for an expanded clone.

J gene | clone size | V gene | CDR3 protein
TRBJ2-2 | NA | TRBV5-1 | CASSLSQPNTGELFF
TRBJ2-3 | NA | TRBV13 | CASSYFRGHTDTQYF
TRBJ1-5 | NA | TRBV18 | CASSPTGGAGQPQHF
TRBJ2-5 | NA | TRBV25-1 | CASSERVSGTQYF
TRBJ2-1 | NA | TRBV30 | CAWSQTVLSYNEQFF
TRBJ2-1 | NA | TRBV2 | CASSGSSGSYEQFF
TRBJ2-5 | NA | TRBV6-1 | CASSDPPGSRRETQYF
TRBJ1-5 | NA | TRBV6-1 | CASSSPWNSNQPQHF
TRBJ1-2 | once | TRBV9 | CASSPSDGGYGYTF
TRBJ2-7 | once | TRBV6-1 | CASSEGGNTLSYEQYF
TRBJ2-1 | NA | TRBV2 | CASSDRGNSYNEQFF
TRBJ2-1 | once | TRBV10-3 | CANAGGRGLDNEQFF
TRBJ1-1 | NA | TRBV4-1 | CASSQEERQLLTEAFF
TRBJ2-7 | NA | TRBV7-9 | CASSLAGTRSYEQYF
TRBJ2-3 | NA | TRBV5-1 | CASSPGISGGPDTQYF
TRBJ1-1 | few | TRBV6-5 | CASGEWRTEAFF
TRBJ2-7 | NA | TRBV5-1 | CASSFLAGGGSGEQYF
TRBJ1-5 | NA | TRBV19 | CASTGTGHNQPQHF
TRBJ2-7 | NA | TRBV2 | CASSDGLADPYEQYF
TRBJ2-7 | NA | TRBV11-2 | CASSSGGYEQYF
TRBJ2-1 | NA | TRBV10-3 | CAISGTTGAVREQFF
TRBJ2-7 | NA | TRBV7-6 | CASSVGEGSEQYF
TRBJ1-6 | once | TRBV12-5 | CASGLVASPLHF
TRBJ2-5 | NA | TRBV2 | CASEREGLLGETQYF
TRBJ2-5 | NA | TRBV5-1 | CASSLGGRTQETQYF
TRBJ2-7 | NA | TRBV30 | CAWRETGATYEQYF
TRBJ1-6 | NA | TRBV10-2 | CASRVPSYNSPLHF
TRBJ2-1 | NA | TRBV27 | CASGLAGAQPEQFF
TRBJ2-1 | NA | TRBV5-1 | CASSSIGQYPYNEQFF
TRBJ2-5 | NA | TRBV18 | CASSRPGGPWETQYF